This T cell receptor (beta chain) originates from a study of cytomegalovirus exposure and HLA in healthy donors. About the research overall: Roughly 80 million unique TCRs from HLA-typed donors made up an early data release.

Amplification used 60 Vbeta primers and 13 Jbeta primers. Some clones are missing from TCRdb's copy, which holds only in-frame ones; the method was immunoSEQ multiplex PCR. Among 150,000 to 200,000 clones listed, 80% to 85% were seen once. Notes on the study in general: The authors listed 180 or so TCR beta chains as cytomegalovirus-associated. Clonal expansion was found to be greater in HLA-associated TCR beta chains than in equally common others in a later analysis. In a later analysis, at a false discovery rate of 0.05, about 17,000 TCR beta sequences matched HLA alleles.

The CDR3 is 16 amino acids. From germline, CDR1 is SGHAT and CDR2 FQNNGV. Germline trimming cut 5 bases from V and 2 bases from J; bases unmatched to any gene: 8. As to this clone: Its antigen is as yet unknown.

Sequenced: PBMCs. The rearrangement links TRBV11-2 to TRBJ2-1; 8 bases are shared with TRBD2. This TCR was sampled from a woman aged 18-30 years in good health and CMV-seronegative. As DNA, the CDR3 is TGTGCCAGCAGCCCCTCGCGGGAGGTCCCCTACAATGAGCAGTTCTTC. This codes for CASSPSREVPYNEQFF.